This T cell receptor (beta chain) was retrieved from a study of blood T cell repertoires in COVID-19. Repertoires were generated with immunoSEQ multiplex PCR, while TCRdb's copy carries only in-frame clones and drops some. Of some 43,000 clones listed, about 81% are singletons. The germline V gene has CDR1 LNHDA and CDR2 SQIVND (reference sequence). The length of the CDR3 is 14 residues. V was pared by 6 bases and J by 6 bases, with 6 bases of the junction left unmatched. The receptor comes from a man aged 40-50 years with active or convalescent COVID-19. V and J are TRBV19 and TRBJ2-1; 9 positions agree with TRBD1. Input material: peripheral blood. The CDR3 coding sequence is TGTGCCAGTAGGAGGACAGGGGAAGGCAATGAGCAGTTCTTC. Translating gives CASRRTGEGNEQFF.